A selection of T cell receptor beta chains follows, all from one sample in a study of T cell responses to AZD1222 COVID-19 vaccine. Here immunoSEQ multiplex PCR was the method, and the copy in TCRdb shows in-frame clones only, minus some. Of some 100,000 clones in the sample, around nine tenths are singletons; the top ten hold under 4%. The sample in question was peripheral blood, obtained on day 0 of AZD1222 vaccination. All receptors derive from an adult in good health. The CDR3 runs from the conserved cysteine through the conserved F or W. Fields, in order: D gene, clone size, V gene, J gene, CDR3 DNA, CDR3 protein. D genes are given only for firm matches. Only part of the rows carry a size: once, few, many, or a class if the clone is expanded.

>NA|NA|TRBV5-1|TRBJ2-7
TGCGCCAGCAGCTTGGTCGTGGGAAACGAGCAGTACTTC
CASSLVVGNEQYF
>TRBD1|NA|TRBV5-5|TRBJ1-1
TGTGCCAGCAGCTATCAGACAGGGGGCCTGACTGAAGCTTTCTTT
CASSYQTGGLTEAFF
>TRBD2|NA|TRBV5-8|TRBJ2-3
TGTGCCAGCAGCTTGGCCCGACTAGCGGGGACCACAGATACGCAGTATTTT
CASSLARLAGTTDTQYF
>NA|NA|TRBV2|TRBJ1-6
TGTGCCAGCAGAGGGGCACAGGCCTTCAATTCACCCCTCCACTTT
CASRGAQAFNSPLHF
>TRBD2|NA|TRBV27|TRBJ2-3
TGTGCCAGCAGTTTAAGCGGGGGCCGGGGGGCGGTGGGAGATACGCAGTATTTT
CASSLSGGRGAVGDTQYF
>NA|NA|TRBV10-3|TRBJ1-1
TGTGCCATCAGTGAAGTGGTTGGGGTCATGAACACTGAAGCTTTCTTT
CAISEVVGVMNTEAFF
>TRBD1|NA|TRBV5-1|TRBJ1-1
TGCGCCAGCAGGGCACAGGGGGCTGTCACTGAAGCTTTCTTT
CASRAQGAVTEAFF
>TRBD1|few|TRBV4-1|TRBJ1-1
TGCGCCAGCAGCCGACGGACAGGGTCCTTTCCTGAAGCTTTCTTT
CASSRRTGSFPEAFF
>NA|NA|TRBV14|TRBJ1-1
TGTGCCAGCAGCCCATCGGGGGGTTGGGGAGCTTTCTTT
CASSPSGGWGAFF
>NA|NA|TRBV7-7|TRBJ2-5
TGTGCTAGCAGCAAAGGGGGGGTTTCAGAAGAGACCCAGTACTTC
CASSKGGVSEETQYF
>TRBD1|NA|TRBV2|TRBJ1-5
TGTGCCAGCAGACAAGCCGGGACAGCCGTCCGTCCCCAGCATTTT
CASRQAGTAVRPQHF
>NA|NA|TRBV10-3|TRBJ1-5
TGTGCCATCAGACAGGGACTCAATCAGCCCCAGCATTTT
CAIRQGLNQPQHF
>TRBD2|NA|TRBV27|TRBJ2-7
TGTGCCAGCAGTTTCTTTACAACTACTAGCGGGGGGTCCTCTCACTACGAGCAGTACTTC
CASSFFTTTSGGSSHYEQYF
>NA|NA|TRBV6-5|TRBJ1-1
TGTGCCAGCGGCAGGGAGGGATACACTGAAGCTTTCTTT
CASGREGYTEAFF
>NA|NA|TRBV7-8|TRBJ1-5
TGTGCCAGCAGCTTAGTGGGTTTGGGCAATCAGCCCCAGCATTTT
CASSLVGLGNQPQHF
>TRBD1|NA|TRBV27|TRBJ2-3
TGTGCCAGCAGTTTCCGACCCCCCGGGACAGGGGCTCCCACAGATACGCAGTATTTT
CASSFRPPGTGAPTDTQYF
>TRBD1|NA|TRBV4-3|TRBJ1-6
TGCGCCAGCAGCCACTCGGACAGGCCGGGTTCACCCCTCCACTTT
CASSHSDRPGSPLHF
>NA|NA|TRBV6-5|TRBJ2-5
TGTGCCAGCAGCTATACTCAGGGGGGAGGTGAGACCCAGTACTTC
CASSYTQGGGETQYF
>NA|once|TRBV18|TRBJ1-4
TGTGCCAGCTCCCTCGACAGTAATGAAAAACTGTTTTTT
CASSLDSNEKLFF
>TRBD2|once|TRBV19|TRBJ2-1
TGTGCCAGTAGCACCTATCGGGGGGGGTTGAAGGACAATGAGCAGTTCTTC
CASSTYRGGLKDNEQFF
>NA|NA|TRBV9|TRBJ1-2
TGTGCCAGCAGCACGGGGGGAGGGCAGTCCGGTTGGGGCTACACCTTC
CASSTGGGQSGWGYTF
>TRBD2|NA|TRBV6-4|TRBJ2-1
TGTGCCAGCAGTGATAAGGCTAGCGGGGTTCTGTTCTTC
CASSDKASGVLFF
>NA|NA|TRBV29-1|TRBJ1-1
TGCAGCGTTGTGGGCCAGGGGATCACTGAAGCTTTCTTT
CSVVGQGITEAFF
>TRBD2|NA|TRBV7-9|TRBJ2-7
TGTGCCAGCAGCCGTCTAGCGGGGGCTGCGGGAGAGCAGTACTTC
CASSRLAGAAGEQYF
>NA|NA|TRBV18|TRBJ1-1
TGTGCCAGCTCCCATGCCAAAGTCGGACAGAGGAACACTGAAGCTTTCTTT
CASSHAKVGQRNTEAFF
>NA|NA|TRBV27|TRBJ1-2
TGTGCCAGCAGTCCACTCCTGCAGGGGGGCTACACCTTC
CASSPLLQGGYTF
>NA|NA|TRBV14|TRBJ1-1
TGTGCCAGCAGCCGGTTACGGGGGACTGAAGCTTTCTTT
CASSRLRGTEAFF
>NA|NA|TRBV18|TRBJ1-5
TGTGCCAGCTCACCAAGGGCAGGCGTGGATCAGCCCCAGCATTTT
CASSPRAGVDQPQHF
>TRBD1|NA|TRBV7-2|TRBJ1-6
TGTGCCAGCAGCATTGACAGGGGGCTGAATTCACCCCTCCACTTT
CASSIDRGLNSPLHF
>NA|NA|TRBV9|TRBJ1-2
TGTGCCAGCAGCGTGGCCCCCGAGCACTATGGCTACACCTTC
CASSVAPEHYGYTF
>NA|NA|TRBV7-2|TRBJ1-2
TGTGCCAGCAGCTTACGCCCCACGGCAGGGGAGTACCCGCTTCCTGGCTACACCTTC
CASSLRPTAGEYPLPGYTF
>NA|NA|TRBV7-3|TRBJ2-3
TGTGCCAGCAGCTTAGGGTTCGGATATACGCAGTATTTT
CASSLGFGYTQYF
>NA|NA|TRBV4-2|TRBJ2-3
TGTGCCAGCACCAGCAACCGGGGCACAGATACGCAGTATTTT
CASTSNRGTDTQYF
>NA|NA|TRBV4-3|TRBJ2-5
TGCGCCAGCAGCCAAGAATGGGGATATCAGACCCAGTACTTC
CASSQEWGYQTQYF